Listed here are 32 T cell receptor beta chains from one sample, sequenced in a study of T cell repertoires in cytomegalovirus infection. TCRdb passed the reads through MiXCR, listing each CDR3 protein once. The sample shows a few hundred thousand distinct CDR3 sequences, about a sixth of them seen only once. Sample: CD8+ T cells from PBMCs. Receptors were obtained from a human donor in good health (CMV status not recorded). Some clones in this sample may be carry-over from other donors' samples.

This clonotype was picked up a small number of times. The J gene is TRBJ2-5, the V gene TRBV9; D is ambiguous. Germline V gene lookup returns CDR1 SGDLS and CDR2 YYNGEE. There are 15 residues in the CDR3. Trimming took off 0 bases at V and 2 bases at J, with 11 bases between the two ends. This CDR3 reads CASSVAGGLQETQYF. The CDR3, as DNA: TGTGCCAGCAGCGTAGCCGGCGGATTACAAGAGACCCAGTACTTC.

The chain employs TRBV27 and TRBJ2-1, with 9 bases lining up with TRBD2. The CDR3 consists of 18 residues. V lost 3 bases and J lost 2; bases outside the gene matches: 11. CDR1 and CDR2 (germline): MNHEY, SMNVEV (reference sequence). CDR3 amino acids: CASSLSPGLAEPYNEQFF. CDR3 nucleotide sequence: TGTGCCAGCAGTTTGTCCCCGGGACTAGCCGAACCCTACAATGAGCAGTTCTTC.

In DNA form, the CDR3 reads TGTGCCAGCAGTTATTTTACACTAGCGGGGGCCAGGGGGGATGAGCAGTTCTTC. It encodes CASSYFTLAGARGDEQFF. V and J are TRBV6-6 and TRBJ2-1; 11 nucleotides match TRBD2. V shed 3 bases, J shed 8 bases, and the junction held 15 bases outside the gene matches. Germline CDR1 is MNHNY and CDR2 is SVGAGI (reference sequence). The CDR3 is made up of 18 amino acids.

Many counts were recorded for this clonotype. The chain combines TRBV7-2 with TRBJ2-7; a possible D gene is TRBD1 (5 bases). The germline CDR1 and CDR2 sequences are SGHTA and FQGNSA. The CDR3 loop spans 15 amino acids. V was cut by 1 base and J by 2 bases, with 12 bases left in between. The CDR3 nucleotides read TGTGCCAGCAGCTTAGATAAGACAGTTACCTACGAGCAGTACTTC. This encodes CASSLDKTVTYEQYF.

This clonotype was observed a handful of times. The chain employs TRBV7-2 and TRBJ1-6; D is unclear. Trimming shortened V by 6 bases and J by 3 bases, and 12 bases separated the two germline ends. Germline-derived CDR1 and CDR2 are SGHTA and FQGNSA. The CDR3 extends over 15 amino acids. CDR3 loop: CASRDRRLYNSPLHF. As DNA, the CDR3 is TGTGCCAGCAGGGATAGACGGCTCTATAATTCACCCCTCCACTTT.

This clonotype showed up many times. This sequence joins TRBV7-2 and TRBJ1-6; a possible D gene is TRBD1 (6 bases). Germline V gives CDR1 SGHTA, CDR2 FQGNSA. V lost 1 base and J 8 bases, leaving 18 bases between the germline ends. CDR3 length equals 17 residues. The CDR3 loop is CASSLVGFGGADSPLHF. CDR3 nucleotides: TGTGCCAGCAGCTTAGTAGGTTTCGGGGGCGCAGATTCACCCCTCCACTTT.

Many counts were recorded for this clonotype. V and J are TRBV11-2 and TRBJ2-7; TRBD1 agrees at 9 bases. This CDR3 has 15 residues. CDR1 SGHAT and CDR2 FQNNGV come from the germline V gene. The V segment lost 3 bases and the J segment 5 bases; nucleotides outside the gene matches: 8. Here the CDR3 reads CASSFRGQGQDEQYF. CDR3 in DNA: TGTGCCAGCAGCTTTCGGGGACAGGGTCAGGACGAGCAGTACTTC.

At least ten counts were recorded for this clonotype. The chain couples TRBV7-2 to TRBJ2-7; possibly TRBD1 for D (5 bases). V was trimmed by 4 bases and J by 6 bases, leaving 13 bases between them. The CDR3 is made up of 13 amino acids. Germline values: CDR1 SGHTA, CDR2 FQGNSA. The CDR3 nucleotides are TGTGCCAGCAGCTCGCCTTGGGGCCCCGAGCAGTACTTC. Protein: CASSSPWGPEQYF.

V and J are TRBV20-1 and TRBJ1-2; D perhaps matches TRBD1 (6 bases). The CDR3 runs 14 residues. Germline assignment: CDR1 DFQATT and CDR2 SNEGSKA (reference sequence). V lost 5 bases, J lost 0 bases, and 13 bases lay in between. The CDR3 DNA reads as TGCAGTGCTCGGACAGCCCAAGCTAACTATGGCTACACCTTC. This codes for CSARTAQANYGYTF.

This clonotype was picked up many times. The chain has TRBV10-3 and TRBJ1-1, with D maybe TRBD1 (6 bases). Germline V gives CDR1 ENHRY, CDR2 SYGVKD. The CDR3 is 14 amino acids. Between the trimmed V and J ends, which lost 4 bases and 3 bases, there was a span of 12 bases. CDR3 region: CAISVREGDTEAFF. CDR3 nucleotide sequence: TGTGCCATCAGTGTGCGGGAGGGGGACACTGAAGCTTTCTTT.

This chain links TRBV19 with TRBJ1-1, with D hard to call. This CDR3 spans 16 amino acids. In germline, CDR1 is LNHDA, CDR2 SQIVND (reference sequence). The V end was cut by 0 bases, the J end by 1 base, with 12 bases between. CDR3 sequence: CASSIDTARTNTEAFF. Written as DNA, the CDR3 is TGTGCCAGTAGTATAGATACGGCTCGGACGAACACTGAAGCTTTCTTT.

This chain connects TRBV6-2 or TRBV6-3 to TRBJ2-1, with a weak D call TRBD1 (6 bases). CDR1 is MNHEY, CDR2 SVGEGT, per germline. The CDR3 is made up of 15 amino acids. V gave up 6 bases and J gave up 0 bases, with 12 bases separating them. The CDR3 spells CASSRGQGSYNEQFF. The CDR3 DNA reads TGTGCCAGCAGCCGGGGACAAGGCTCCTACAATGAGCAGTTCTTC.

In its sample, this clonotype was seen a few times. The gene calls are TRBV28 and TRBJ2-7, with D possibly being TRBD1 or TRBD2 (7 bases each). Germline values: CDR1 MDHEN, CDR2 SYDVKM. Trimming removed 3 bases at V and 7 bases at J, with 16 bases between. This CDR3 has 14 amino acids. Written as DNA, the CDR3 is TGTGCCAGCAGTTTTGGGGCAGGGGGAGGGGAGCAGTACTTC. Translating it yields CASSFGAGGGEQYF.

J is TRBJ2-5 and V is TRBV28; TRBD2 agrees at 9 bases. Germline V lookup: CDR1 MDHEN, CDR2 SYDVKM. The ends lost 8 bases at V and 4 bases at J; junction bases unmatched: 5. CDR3 length: 13 amino acids. CDR3 loop: CASSAGGPETQYF. CDR3 coding DNA: TGTGCCAGCTCCGCGGGGGGGCCAGAGACCCAGTACTTC.

As concerns this clonotype: Just one base apart from a much larger clone, this may be a read error. This chain joins TRBV7-2 and TRBJ2-1; TRBD2 agrees at 9 bases. This CDR3 has 15 residues. From germline, CDR1 is SGHTA and CDR2 FQGNSA. The J segment lost 6 bases and the V segment lost 6 bases, leaving 9 bases of the junction unmatched. The CDR3, as DNA: TGTGCCAGCAGATCCGGGACTAGCAAGTTCAATGAGCAGTTCTTC. Protein product: CASRSGTSKFNEQFF.

The rearrangement uses TRBV5-6 and TRBJ1-4; 10 positions agree with TRBD1. Trimming removed 4 bases from V and 3 bases from J; junction bases left unmatched: 12. The CDR3 sequence is 18 residues long. From germline, CDR1 is SGHDT and CDR2 YYEEEE. The CDR3 DNA reads as TGTGCCAGCAGCCTCCGGGACAGGGGAAGTTGTCCTAATGAAAAACTGTTTTTT. Protein sequence: CASSLRDRGSCPNEKLFF.

The table lists this clonotype with many counts. The rearrangement uses TRBV7-8 and TRBJ2-7, with TRBD2 identical over 11 bases. The CDR3 has 16 residues. Germline trimming cut 4 bases from V and 4 bases from J; bases unmatched to any gene: 9. Germline V gene sequence: CDR1 SGHVS, CDR2 FQNEAQ. The CDR3 DNA sequence: TGTGCCAGCAGCTCCCTTAAGGCTAGCGGGGGGTACGAGCAGTACTTC. Translated: CASSSLKASGGYEQYF.

This clonotype was detected ten times or more. The chain employs TRBV12-3 or TRBV12-4 and TRBJ1-1; 10 bases match TRBD1. This CDR3 is built from 17 residues. V shed 3 bases and J 6 bases; nucleotides not matched to a gene: 13. The CDR3 DNA reads as TGTGCCAGCAGTTTCACCGTTGGCCGGGGACAGGGGTCTGAAGCTTTCTTT. This encodes CASSFTVGRGQGSEAFF.

The chain is built from TRBV19 and TRBJ1-5; TRBD1 matches at 9 bases. The CDR3 consists of 15 residues. Germline V gene lookup returns CDR1 LNHDA and CDR2 SQIVND (reference sequence). The V gene end was trimmed by 3 bases and the J gene end by 4 bases; junction bases not matched to a gene: 4. The chain's CDR3 is CASSIYGTGNQPQHF. The DNA for the CDR3 is TGTGCCAGTAGTATTTATGGGACAGGGAATCAGCCCCAGCATTTT.

In this sample, this clonotype turned up many times. This chain uses TRBV5-1 with TRBJ1-1; D not certain. Per the germline V gene, CDR1 is SGHRS and CDR2 is YFSETQ. This CDR3 region has 11 residues. V lost 7 bases and J 0 bases, leaving 4 bases between the germline ends. The CDR3 coding sequence is TGCGCCAGCCGGCTGAACACTGAAGCTTTCTTT. Translated, it gives CASRLNTEAFF.

This clonotype was counted only a few times. The rearrangement uses TRBV27 and TRBJ2-3, with unresolved D. Germline V gene lookup returns CDR1 MNHEY and CDR2 SMNVEV (reference sequence). The CDR3 sequence is 11 residues long. Trimming pared 5 bases from V and 4 bases from J, leaving 4 bases between. CDR3 loop: CASSRADTQYF. The CDR3 coding sequence is TGTGCCAGCAGTCGTGCAGATACGCAGTATTTT.

In its sample, this clonotype was seen a few times. Being one base from a much bigger clone, this may be a read error. This rearrangement joins TRBV13 to TRBJ1-1; D call uncertain. This CDR3 is built from 13 residues. V was cut by 2 bases and J by 0 bases, with 4 bases left in between. Per the germline V gene, CDR1 is PRHDT and CDR2 is FYEKMQ (reference sequence). CDR3 nucleotide sequence: TGTGCCAGCAGCTTACAGTTGAACACTGAAGCTTTCTTT. This translates into CASSLQLNTEAFF.

This clonotype was observed at least ten times. DNA of the CDR3: TGCAGTGCTAGTAAGGTCGAAAGGGGCTCACCCCTCCACTTT. It codes for CSASKVERGSPLHF. The chain recombines TRBV20-1 with TRBJ1-6; possibly TRBD1 for D (5 bases). The CDR3 has 14 amino acids. Germline CDR1 reads DFQATT; CDR2 reads SNEGSKA (reference sequence). The V end was cut by 3 bases, the J end by 10 bases, with 16 bases between.

This clonotype has just a few counts. The chain links TRBV12-3 or TRBV12-4 to TRBJ1-4, with D unresolved. The CDR3 has 15 residues. V gave up 6 bases and J gave up 8 bases, with 19 bases separating them. CDR3 in DNA: TGTGCCAGCAGCTCACCCGCGTTGGCGTCGGAAAAACTGTTTTTT. Protein sequence: CASSSPALASEKLFF.

This clonotype was seen only a few times. The chain combines TRBV19 with TRBJ2-1, with 15 bases identical to TRBD2. The CDR3 covers 17 residues. The V gene end was trimmed by 5 bases and the J gene end by 3 bases; junction bases not matched to a gene: 5. Germline assignment: CDR1 LNHDA and CDR2 SQIVND (reference sequence). The DNA of the CDR3 is TGTGCCAGTAGTCCGGGGACTAGCGGGGGGATCTACAATGAGCAGTTCTTC. It is translated as CASSPGTSGGIYNEQFF.

This clonotype was counted between two and nine times. The chain couples TRBV4-1 to TRBJ2-1; D unresolved. V dropped 0 bases and J dropped 0 bases, with 9 bases sitting between them. Germline CDR1 MGHRA, CDR2 YSYEKL. CDR3 size: 16 residues. The CDR3 loop reads CASSQDPMSSYNEQFF. The CDR3 nucleotides are TGCGCCAGCAGCCAAGACCCCATGAGCTCCTACAATGAGCAGTTCTTC.

This clonotype was seen ten or more times. V and J are TRBV7-9 and TRBJ2-1; 9 nucleotides align to TRBD1. Trimming took 5 bases from V and 2 from J; bases not matched to a gene: 13. The CDR3 sequence is 18 residues long. The germline V gene encodes CDR1 SEHNR and CDR2 FQNEAQ (reference sequence). For the CDR3, the DNA is TGTGCCAGCAGCCCATCAGCCCCGACAGGGGGAACCTACAATGAGCAGTTCTTC. It specifies CASSPSAPTGGTYNEQFF.

This clonotype was seen repeatedly, ten times or more. The chain carries TRBV11-2 and TRBJ2-5; D is uncertain. In germline, CDR1 is SGHAT, CDR2 FQNNGV. Trimming pared 1 base from V and 5 bases from J, leaving 14 bases between. The CDR3 totals 15 residues. This CDR3 reads CASSLVPGVMETQYF. In DNA, the CDR3 is TGTGCCAGCAGCTTAGTGCCAGGAGTGATGGAGACCCAGTACTTC.

This clonotype was detected many times. The chain joins TRBV7-6 to TRBJ2-3, with TRBD2 identical over 14 bases. The CDR3 spans 16 residues. Trimming at V came to 3 bases and at J to 5 bases, leaving 4 bases not matched to a gene. The germline V gene has CDR1 SGHVS and CDR2 FNYEAQ. The CDR3 loop reads CASSFGLAGGIDTQYF. As DNA, the CDR3 is TGTGCCAGCAGCTTCGGACTAGCGGGGGGTATAGATACGCAGTATTTT.

This clonotype was recorded a few times. This rearrangement joins TRBV11-2 to TRBJ2-5; D is uncertain. Between the trimmed V and J ends, which lost 2 bases and 2 bases, there was a span of 6 bases. CDR1 SGHAT and CDR2 FQNNGV come from the germline V gene. The CDR3 spans 13 residues. CDR3 region: CASSLFWQETQYF. For the CDR3, the DNA is TGTGCCAGCAGCTTATTCTGGCAAGAGACCCAGTACTTC. The whole variable domain, filled in from reference TRBV11-2 and TRBJ2-5, reads EAGVAQSPRYKIIEKRQSVAFWCNPISGHATLYWYQQILGQGPKLLIQFQNNGVVDDSQLPKDRFSAERLKGVDSTLKIQPAKLEDSAVYLCASSLFWQETQYFGPGTRLLVL.

The table lists this clonotype with many counts. V usage is TRBV11-2 and J usage is TRBJ2-1; 7 nucleotides align to TRBD1. The germline V gene has CDR1 SGHAT and CDR2 FQNNGV. This CDR3 is 18 amino acids long. V lost 6 bases and J lost 3; bases outside the gene matches: 17. The CDR3 loop is CASSRIPIGAGGYNEQFF. The CDR3 DNA is TGTGCCAGCAGTCGTATCCCTATCGGCGCAGGGGGCTACAATGAGCAGTTCTTC.

The sample holds many counts of this clonotype. The V gene is TRBV14, the J gene TRBJ2-3; TRBD2 agrees at 9 bases. Germline CDR1 SGHDN, CDR2 FVKESK. The J segment lost 6 bases and the V segment lost 0 bases, leaving 13 bases of the junction unmatched. CDR3 length equals 18 residues. CDR3 bases: TGTGCCAGCAGCCAAGATAGTCCGGGACTAGCTGGCTTCGATACGCAGTATTTT. It is translated as CASSQDSPGLAGFDTQYF.